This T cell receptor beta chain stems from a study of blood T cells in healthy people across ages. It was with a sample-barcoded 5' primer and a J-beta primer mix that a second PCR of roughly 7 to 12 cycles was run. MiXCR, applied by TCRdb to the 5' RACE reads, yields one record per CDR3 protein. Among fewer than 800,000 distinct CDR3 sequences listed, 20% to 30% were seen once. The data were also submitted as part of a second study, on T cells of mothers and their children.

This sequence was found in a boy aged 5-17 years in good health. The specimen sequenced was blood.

CDR3 in DNA: TGTGCCAGCACCATGGCCAATGTAGCGGGGGACAGAGATACGCAGTATTTT. This sequence encodes CASTMANVAGDRDTQYF. The V and J genes are TRBV6-1 and TRBJ2-3, with 9 bases fitting TRBD2. CDR1 is MNHNS, CDR2 SASEGT, per germline. This CDR3 comprises 17 residues. Losses at the gene ends were 7 bases for V and 5 bases for J; bases not matched to a gene: 16.